These T cell receptor beta chains were read from a single sample in a study of blood T cell repertoires in COVID-19. The assay was immunoSEQ multiplex PCR, and TCRdb's table has in-frame clones only and misses some. The sample carries approximately 94,000 clones, 91% recorded once. Sequencing was done on a sample of peripheral blood. The receptors stem from a man in his fifties with active COVID-19. Each CDR3 is given with its conserved first and last residue. A D gene is named only where the DNA matches it firmly. A clone size is listed for some rows: how often the clone was seen (once, few, many), or a class if it is expanded.

14	TRBV2	.	.	TRBJ1-5	CASSELDSNQPQHF	TGTGCCAGCAGTGAGTTAGATAGCAATCAGCCCCAGCATTTT
16	TRBV5-5	.	.	TRBJ1-4	CASSSYPRQAYEKLFF	TGTGCCAGCAGCTCCTATCCCAGACAGGCCTATGAAAAACTGTTTTTT
15	TRBV5-6	.	.	TRBJ1-2	CASSSGGGTVYGYTF	TGTGCCAGCAGCTCGGGAGGGGGTACAGTATATGGCTACACCTTC
13	TRBV29-1	.	.	TRBJ1-3	CSVEQGSGNTIYF	TGCAGCGTTGAACAGGGCTCTGGAAACACCATATATTTT
13	TRBV10-3	TRBD1	few	TRBJ1-3	CAVGTVSGNTIYF	TGTGCCGTAGGGACAGTCTCTGGAAACACCATATATTTT
12	TRBV5-4	TRBD1	.	TRBJ1-1	CASSVNRGLPSF	TGTGCCAGCAGCGTAAACAGGGGGCTCCCTTCGTTT
15	TRBV2	.	.	TRBJ2-3	CASSEGDSSGDTQYF	TGTGCCAGCAGTGAAGGGGACTCCTCTGGAGATACGCAGTATTTT
14	TRBV5-1	TRBD2	.	TRBJ2-1	CASSEGLGYNEQFF	TGCGCCAGCAGCGAAGGACTAGGGTACAATGAGCAGTTCTTC
15	TRBV2	TRBD1	.	TRBJ1-2	CASSEESGGNYGYTF	TGTGCCAGCAGTGAAGAGTCAGGGGGCAACTATGGCTACACCTTC
15	TRBV2	TRBD1	.	TRBJ2-1	CASRQGLSSYNEQFF	TGTGCCAGCAGACAGGGGCTGAGCTCCTACAATGAGCAGTTCTTC
15	TRBV7-9	.	.	TRBJ2-5	CASTPLGVSQETQYF	TGTGCCAGCACCCCGTTAGGGGTATCCCAAGAGACCCAGTACTTC
9	TRBV11-3	.	.	TRBJ1-5	CASSRPQHF	TGTGCCAGCAGCCGTCCCCAGCATTTT